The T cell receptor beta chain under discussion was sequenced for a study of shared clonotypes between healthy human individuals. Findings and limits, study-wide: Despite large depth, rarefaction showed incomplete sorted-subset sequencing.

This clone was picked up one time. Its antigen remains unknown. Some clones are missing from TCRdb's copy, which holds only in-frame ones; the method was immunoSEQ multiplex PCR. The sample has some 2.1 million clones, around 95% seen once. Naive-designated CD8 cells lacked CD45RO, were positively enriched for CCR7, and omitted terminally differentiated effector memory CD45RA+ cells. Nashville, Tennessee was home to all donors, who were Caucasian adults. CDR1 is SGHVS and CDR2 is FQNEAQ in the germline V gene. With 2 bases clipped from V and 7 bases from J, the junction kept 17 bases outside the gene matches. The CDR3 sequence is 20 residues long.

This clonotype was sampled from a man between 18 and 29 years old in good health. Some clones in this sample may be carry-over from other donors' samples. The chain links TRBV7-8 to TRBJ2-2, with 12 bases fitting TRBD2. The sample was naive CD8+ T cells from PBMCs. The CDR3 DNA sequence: TGTGCCAGCAGCTTATTTCCCCTCCCTAGCGGGAGGGTGACCGTCGGGGAGCTGTTTTTT. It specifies CASSLFPLPSGRVTVGELFF.